Listed below are T cell receptor beta chains from one sample, sequenced in a study of shared clonotypes between healthy human individuals. TCRdb's table, derived via immunoSEQ multiplex PCR, lists solely in-frame clones and lacks some. The sample lists about half a million clones, around 74% occurring once. Sequencing was performed on PBMCs. The receptors here all came from a woman aged 40 to 49 in good health. Some clones in this sample may be carry-over from other donors' samples. Each CDR3 is given with its conserved first and last residue.

V,J,CDR3
TRBV5-1,TRBJ2-7,CASSPGLSSYEQYF
TRBV7-9,TRBJ2-1,CASSLGLAGGPSSYNEQFF
TRBV9,TRBJ2-3,CASSVDSSTDTQYF
TRBV7-2,TRBJ1-4,CASSLLGQGGEKLFF
TRBV30,TRBJ1-1,CAWSLRNTEAFF
TRBV7-3,TRBJ2-2,CASSLVSGSTGELFF
TRBV4-1,NA,CASSHQNTRDEQYF
TRBV30,TRBJ2-2,CAWRGANTGELFF
TRBV15,TRBJ2-1,CATSRDTPINEQFF
TRBV4-3,TRBJ2-2,CASSQADGGGTGELFF
TRBV2,TRBJ1-2,CASSSLGVGYTF
TRBV5-1,TRBJ1-2,CASSLGSGNYGYTF
TRBV5-4,TRBJ2-2,CASSGQTYNTGELFF
TRBV5-1,TRBJ1-5,CASSVDSNQPQHF
TRBV28,TRBJ2-7,CASSPSLPSIHEQYF
TRBV6-5,TRBJ2-1,CASTLDHTYNEQFF
TRBV27,TRBJ2-3,CASSNRLAGLADTQYF
TRBV28,TRBJ2-2,CASSLAPDTTGELFF
TRBV7-8,TRBJ2-1,CASRWDRRSYNEQFF
TRBV27,TRBJ2-5,CASSNRLAGGWTQYF
TRBV4-2,TRBJ2-7,CASSQSPDLPLEQYF
TRBV4-1,TRBJ2-5,CASSQEWPGEGTQYF
TRBV7-8,TRBJ1-1,CASSLAAGAGEAFF
TRBV30,TRBJ2-2,CAWSVPQGNTGELFF
TRBV9,TRBJ2-5,CASSPLGQETQYF
TRBV5-5,TRBJ2-1,CASSSQYNEQFF
TRBV20-1,TRBJ1-1,CSARVNAEAFF
TRBV19,TRBJ1-1,CASSFDRGDTEAFF
TRBV7-3,TRBJ2-7,CASSKDRGGEQYF
TRBV7-9,TRBJ2-7,CASSRTGLPVNEQYF
TRBV5-1,TRBJ1-3,CASSWGQGYGNTIYF
TRBV28,TRBJ2-1,CASSEISGRTNNEQFF
TRBV2,TRBJ2-7,CASSEMAASSYEQYF
TRBV7-8,TRBJ2-1,CASSNHLAGGNEQFF
TRBV19,TRBJ1-1,CASSPHRDPGTEAFF
TRBV19,TRBJ2-3,CASSALAGITDTQYF
TRBV7-8,TRBJ2-4,CASSSHRGVAKNIQYF
TRBV15,TRBJ2-5,CATSREGGQGQETQYF
TRBV2,TRBJ2-3,CASKREGDTQYF
TRBV7-9,TRBJ1-2,CASSFVSSGRGLSGYTF
TRBV7-8,TRBJ2-7,CASSQDRGLDPRVVQYF
TRBV11-3,TRBJ2-3,CASSPIAGGLVDTQYF